The 6 T cell receptor beta chains below come from one sample, sequenced in a study of graft-versus-host responses after intestinal transplantation. Their antigens remain unidentified. Clones were read by immunoSEQ multiplex PCR, and TCRdb kept only the in-frame ones, dropping some. The sample gives tens of thousands of clones, 90% to 95% of which show up once; roughly 0.49% is in the top ten. The sequences come from unstimulated CD8+ T cells sorted from spleen or lymph node cells, collected before intestinal transplant. The receptors come from a human donor who received an intestinal transplant.

This clone was detected only once. The V gene is TRBV19, the J gene TRBJ1-2; no reliable D call. The germline CDR1 and CDR2 sequences are LNHDA and SQIVND (reference sequence). The CDR3 is 13 amino acids. Trimming removed 3 bases from V and 5 bases from J, with 10 bases in between. The CDR3 DNA sequence: TGTGCCAGTAGTATTTATGGCACATATGGCTACACCTTC. Its protein product is CASSIYGTYGYTF.

The V gene is TRBV7-9, the J gene TRBJ2-7; D possibly corresponds to TRBD2 (5 bases). The V gene's germline CDR1 is SEHNR and CDR2 FQNEAQ (reference sequence). V dropped 0 bases and J dropped 3 bases, with 12 bases sitting between them. This CDR3 is 15 amino acids long. The CDR3 DNA sequence: TGTGCCAGCAGCTTAGCACTAGGCGTCAACTACGAGCAGTACTTC. Translating it yields CASSLALGVNYEQYF.

As DNA, the CDR3 is TGTGCCACTCAGGGCAGGGCCAGCTCCTATAATTCACCCCTCCACTTT. Its protein is CATQGRASSYNSPLHF. The chain employs TRBV28 and TRBJ1-6; TRBD1 is a possible D gene (5 bases). CDR1 is MDHEN, CDR2 SYDVKM, per germline. CDR3 length: 16 amino acids. V was pared by 10 bases and J by 0 bases, with 16 bases between.

V gene TRBV7-6 combines with J gene TRBJ1-5; D uncertain. The CDR3 totals 13 residues. Between the trimmed V and J ends, which lost 4 bases and 5 bases, there was a span of 9 bases. The germline CDR1 and CDR2 sequences are SGHVS and FNYEAQ. The CDR3, as DNA: TGTGCCAGCAGCTACGACTGGGATCAGCCCCAGCATTTT. Protein product: CASSYDWDQPQHF.

J is TRBJ2-1 and V is TRBV11-3; TRBD1 might be the D (5 bases). Germline CDR1 reads SGHNT; CDR2 reads YENEEA. The CDR3 is 14 residues long. Trimming pared 6 bases from V and 4 bases from J, leaving 13 bases between. Here the CDR3 DNA reads TGTGCCAGCAGTCTCAGGGTGGGATACAATGAGCAGTTCTTC. This sequence encodes CASSLRVGYNEQFF.

CDR3 bases: TGTGCTAGTGGTTTTCCGTGGGAGGGCCCCTACGAGCAGTACTTC. Translating it yields CASGFPWEGPYEQYF. This chain links TRBV12-5 with TRBJ2-7; TRBD2 agrees at 7 bases. Per germline, CDR1 LGHNT and CDR2 FRNRAP. CDR3 size: 15 residues. The ends lost 3 bases at V and 2 bases at J; junction bases unmatched: 7.